A selection of T cell receptor beta chains follows, all from one sample in a study of shared clonotypes between healthy human individuals. Repertoires were generated with immunoSEQ multiplex PCR, while TCRdb's copy carries only in-frame clones and drops some. The sample lists about 2.3 million clones, more than 80% occurring once. The sequenced sample was naive CD4+ T cells from PBMCs. These receptors were taken from a man in his late teens or twenties in good health. Some clones in this sample may be carry-over from other donors' samples. CDR3s include the opening cysteine and the closing phenylalanine or tryptophan.

TRBJ2-5 14 TRBV5-1 CASSLAGAGETQYF
TRBJ1-1 14 TRBV5-1 CASSTGTAGTEAFF
TRBJ2-2 16 TRBV28 CASSSLAAGDAGELFF
TRBJ1-1 12 TRBV10-1 CASSKGAGEAFF
TRBJ2-7 14 TRBV27 CASSVLSSPYEQYF
TRBJ2-3 16 TRBV6-6 CASSRDPNSPGDTQYF
TRBJ2-6 13 TRBV7-3 CASSLPGSNVLTF
TRBJ1-2 13 TRBV28 CASSFGGNYGYTF
TRBJ1-1 12 TRBV9 CASSVEQGRAFF
TRBJ2-7 15 TRBV27 CASSTRTRGSYEQYF
TRBJ1-5 13 TRBV19 CASSYSSNQPQHF
TRBJ1-5 14 TRBV7-2 CASSLIGLNQPQHF
TRBJ2-3 15 TRBV5-5 CASSFSGASTDTQYF
TRBJ1-1 14 TRBV5-1 CASSLAPSNTEAFF
TRBJ2-1 13 TRBV19 CATAAGIYNEQFF
TRBJ1-1 13 TRBV5-1 CASSLLLNTEAFF
TRBJ2-1 16 TRBV7-2 CASSFGPGTSYNEQFF